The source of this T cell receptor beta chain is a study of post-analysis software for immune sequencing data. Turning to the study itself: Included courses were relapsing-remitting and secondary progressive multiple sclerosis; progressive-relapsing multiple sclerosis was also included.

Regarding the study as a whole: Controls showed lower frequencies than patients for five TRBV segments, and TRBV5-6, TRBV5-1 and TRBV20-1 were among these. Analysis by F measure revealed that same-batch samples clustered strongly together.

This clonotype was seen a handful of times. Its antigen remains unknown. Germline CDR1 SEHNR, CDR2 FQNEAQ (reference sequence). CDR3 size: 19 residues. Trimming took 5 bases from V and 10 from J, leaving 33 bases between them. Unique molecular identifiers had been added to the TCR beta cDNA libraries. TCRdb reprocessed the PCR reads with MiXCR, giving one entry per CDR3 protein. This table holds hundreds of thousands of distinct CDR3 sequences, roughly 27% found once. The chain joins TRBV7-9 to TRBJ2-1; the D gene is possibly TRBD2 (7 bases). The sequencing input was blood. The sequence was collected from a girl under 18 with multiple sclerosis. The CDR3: CASSPVGRGGRISPREQFF. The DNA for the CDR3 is TGTGCCAGCAGCCCCGTCGGTCGCGGGGGCCGGATCTCGCCTCGAGAGCAGTTCTTC.